These 14 T cell receptor beta chains originate from one sample sequenced in a study of tissue T cells after allogeneic stem cell transplantation. TCRdb's copy holds only in-frame clones and misses some; the assay was immunoSEQ multiplex PCR. The data hold over 7,000 clones, with roughly 32% observed a single time. Sample time point: mouse harvest day 14 after allogeneic transplant. Each mouse received 10^7 T-cell-depleted marrow cells plus 10^6 splenic CD5+ T cells by tail vein. The sample comprised skin. All receptors derive from a female BALB/c mouse given C57BL/6 T cells with graft-versus-host disease after an allogeneic hematopoietic cell transplant.

Notes on this clone: Gene names refer to mouse genes. The CDR3 end is not reached by the read, which stops 1 residue before it; the germline J gene fills it in. The rearrangement uses TRBV29 and TRBJ1-6; D is ambiguous. TRBJ1-6 is designated an ORF whose function remains uncertain. CDR3 length: 12 amino acids. Trimming shortened V by 5 bases and J by 5 bases, and 4 bases separated the two germline ends. CDR1 and CDR2 (germline): MSHET, SYDVDS. Incomplete CDR3 DNA: TGTGCTAGCAGTCCTCATAATTCGCCCCTCTAC. The encoded protein is CASSPHNSPLY. In full, the CDR3 reads CASSPHNSPLYF.

Notes on this clone: The genes and germline here are from mouse. With the read ending 1 residue before the CDR3 end, the germline J gene is used to fill in that end. The chain carries TRBV26 and TRBJ1-3; D gene ambiguous. Germline V CDR1 and CDR2: KGHPV, FQNQEV (reference sequence). The V gene lost 3 bases and the J gene lost 0 bases, with 3 bases spanning the gap. The CDR3 is 13 amino acids. The CDR3 loop is CASSLYSGNTLYF. CDR3 bases read: TGTGCCAGCAGTCTTTATTCTGGAAATACGCTCTAT.

This clone was recorded a few times. The gene names given are mouse names. CDR3 sequence: CASSLQGANERLFF. CDR3 DNA, as far as it was read: TGTGCCAGCAGCTTACAGGGGGCCAACGAAAGATTATTT. The chain has TRBV3 and TRBJ1-4; 7 positions agree with TRBD1. The read ends 1 residue early relative to the CDR3; the germline J gene fills the gap. Germline trimming cut 2 bases from V and 3 bases from J; bases unmatched to any gene: 0. Germline lookup yields CDR1 SNHLY and CDR2 FYNGKV (reference sequence). This CDR3 is built from 14 residues.

Concerning this clone: Gene names are the mouse ones. The observed sequence ends 1 residue before the CDR3 terminus, with the missing tail filled in from the germline J gene. This chain uses TRBV26 with TRBJ1-2; perhaps TRBD1 as D (6 bases). V gave up 1 base and J gave up 3 bases, with 6 bases separating them. The V gene's germline CDR1 is KGHPV and CDR2 FQNQEV (reference sequence). This CDR3 has 13 residues. This CDR3 reads CASSLYRDSDYTF. The sequenced part of the CDR3 DNA is TGTGCCAGCAGTCTGTACAGGGACTCCGACTACACC.

This clone came up a few times. Each gene name is a mouse one. The read comes to an end 1 residue before the CDR3 does, leaving the germline J gene to fill in the end. This chain connects TRBV26 to TRBJ1-4; 7 nucleotides match TRBD1. Germline V gene sequence: CDR1 KGHPV, CDR2 FQNQEV (reference sequence). This CDR3 spans 15 amino acids. V dropped 5 bases and J dropped 1; count of bases not matched to a gene: 4. CDR3 amino acids: CASSIQGTSNERLFF. CDR3 bases read: TGTGCCAGCAGTATACAGGGGACTTCCAACGAAAGATTATTT.

As for this clone: The germline and genes are mouse ones. With the read ending 1 residue before the CDR3 end, the germline J gene is used to fill in that end. V usage is TRBV19 and J usage is TRBJ2-7; D perhaps matches TRBD1 (6 bases). Looked up from germline, CDR1 is FNHDT and CDR2 is SITEND (reference sequence). V was cut by 3 bases and J by 5 bases, with 12 bases left in between. This CDR3 spans 13 amino acids. CDR3 DNA, as far as it was read: TGTGCCAGCAGTACAGGGGTTTTTGATGAACAGTAC. This translates into CASSTGVFDEQY. The entire CDR3 sequence reads CASSTGVFDEQYF.

This clone was observed a handful of times. Gene names denote mouse genes. The CDR3 extends 1 residue past the end of the read, so its final part is completed from the germline J gene. The chain recombines TRBV26 with TRBJ2-1, with a tentative D call TRBD2 (6 bases). The V gene's germline CDR1 is KGHPV and CDR2 FQNQEV (reference sequence). CDR3 length: 14 amino acids. Trimming pared 0 bases from V and 3 bases from J, leaving 6 bases between. The CDR3 bases that were read are TGTGCCAGCAGTCTGTCTGGGGGCTATGCTGAGCAGTTC. Its protein product is CASSLSGGYAEQF. The complete CDR3 reads CASSLSGGYAEQFF.

As to this clone: Gene names and germline match the mouse. With the read ending 1 residue before the CDR3 end, the germline J gene is used to fill in that end. The rearrangement joins TRBV13-2 to TRBJ2-1, with 11 bases fitting TRBD2. The CDR3 runs 15 residues. V was pared by 4 bases and J by 3 bases, with 3 bases of the junction left unmatched. Germline loops: CDR1 NNHNN, CDR2 SYGAGS (reference sequence). The CDR3 DNA, read in part, is TGTGCCAGCGGTAAGGGACTGGGGGCCTATGCTGAGCAGTTC. This encodes CASGKGLGAYAEQF. The full CDR3 protein is CASGKGLGAYAEQFF.

This clone ranks as medium-sized. Gene names are the mouse ones. The CDR3 goes on 1 residue after the read ends, and that part is filled in from the germline J gene. This chain connects TRBV26 to TRBJ1-2; D ambiguous. Between the trimmed V and J ends, which lost 5 bases and 0 bases, there was a span of 7 bases. CDR3 size: 13 residues. Germline V gives CDR1 KGHPV, CDR2 FQNQEV (reference sequence). The CDR3 here is CASSATTNSDYTF. The sequenced CDR3 bases are TGTGCCAGCAGTGCGACAACAAACTCCGACTACACC.

This clone has only a few counts. Genes and germline are mouse. The CDR3 extends 1 residue past the end of the read, so its final part is completed from the germline J gene. The gene calls are TRBV29 and TRBJ2-7, with D tentatively TRBD1 (6 bases). V lost 5 bases to trimming and J lost 2 bases, with 10 bases between them. CDR1 MSHET and CDR2 SYDVDS come from the germline V gene. There are 13 residues in the CDR3. The CDR3 sequence is CASSPGTPYEQYF. The sequenced CDR3 bases are TGTGCTAGCAGTCCGGGGACACCCTATGAACAGTAC.

By proportion, this clone is large. These gene names are mouse names. CDR3 protein: CASSQQGADTGQLYF. Incomplete CDR3 DNA: TGTGCCAGCAGCCAACAGGGGGCAGACACCGGGCAGCTCTAC. This chain uses TRBV2 with TRBJ2-2, with 8 bases identical to TRBD1. The CDR3 end lies 1 residue beyond the end of the read and is filled in from the germline J gene. The CDR3 is made up of 15 amino acids. V dropped 2 bases and J dropped 3; count of bases not matched to a gene: 2. Germline CDR1 is LGHNA and CDR2 is YSYQKL. Full variable domain (rest looked up from reference TRBV2 and TRBJ2-2): DPKIIQKPKYLVAVTGSEKILICEQYLGHNAMYWYRQSAKKPLEFMFSYSYQKLMDNQTASSRFQPQSSKKNHLDLQITALKPDDSATYFCASSQQGADTGQLYFGEGSKLTVL.

Remarks on this clone: Gene labels here are mouse ones. The CDR3 goes on 1 residue after the read ends, and that part is filled in from the germline J gene. The chain joins TRBV26 to TRBJ2-4; 10 bases agree with TRBD2. CDR1 and CDR2 from the germline V gene are KGHPV and FQNQEV (reference sequence). This CDR3 contains 15 residues. The ends lost 0 bases at V and 3 bases at J; junction bases unmatched: 0. The CDR3 reads CASSLSTGGQNTLYF. The covered CDR3 bases are TGTGCCAGCAGTCTGTCGACTGGGGGGCAAAACACCTTGTAC. The full variable domain, completed using reference TRBV26 and TRBJ2-4, is NSKVIQTPRYLVKGQGQKAKMRCIPEKGHPVVFWYQQNKNNEFKFLINFQNQEVLQQIDMTEKRFSAECPSNSPCSLEIQSSEAGDSALYLCASSLSTGGQNTLYFGAGTRLSVL.

This clone was recorded only once. Mouse gene names and germline throughout. The missing CDR3 end, 1 residue past where the read stops, is filled in from the germline J gene. The chain employs TRBV23 and TRBJ2-7; TRBD2, the D gene given by the table, was not confirmed from the DNA. The CDR3 spans 14 residues. Germline V gene sequence: CDR1 KGHTA, CDR2 FQNQQP. The CDR3: CSSRYWGVSYEQYF. CDR3 DNA, as far as it was read: TGCTCCAGCAGGTACTGGGGGGTCTCCTATGAACAGTAC.

This clone turned up a few times. The junction differs from germline at one of its ends, possibly a read error. The genes and germline here are from mouse. The read finishes 1 residue shy of the CDR3 end, and the germline J gene is used to complete it. The V call is TRBV5, the J call TRBJ1-1, with D perhaps TRBD1 (6 bases). The germline V gene has CDR1 LGHNA and CDR2 YNLKQL (reference sequence). This CDR3 comprises 11 residues. CDR3 DNA, as far as it was read: TGTGCCAGCAGCCCTCGGACAGAGGTCTTC. Translation gives CASSPRTEVF. The entire CDR3 protein reads CASSPRTEVFF.